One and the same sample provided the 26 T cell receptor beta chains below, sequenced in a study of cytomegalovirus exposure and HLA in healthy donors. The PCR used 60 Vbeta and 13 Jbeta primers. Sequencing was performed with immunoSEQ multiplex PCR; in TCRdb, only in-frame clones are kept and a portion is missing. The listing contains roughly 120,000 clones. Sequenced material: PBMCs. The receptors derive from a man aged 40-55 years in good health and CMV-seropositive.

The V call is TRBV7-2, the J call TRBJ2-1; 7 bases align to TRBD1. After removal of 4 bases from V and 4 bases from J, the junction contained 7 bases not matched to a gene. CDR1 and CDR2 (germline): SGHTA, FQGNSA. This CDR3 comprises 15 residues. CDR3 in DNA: TGTGCCAGCAGCTCCGACGGACAGGAATACAATGAGCAGTTCTTC. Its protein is CASSSDGQEYNEQFF.

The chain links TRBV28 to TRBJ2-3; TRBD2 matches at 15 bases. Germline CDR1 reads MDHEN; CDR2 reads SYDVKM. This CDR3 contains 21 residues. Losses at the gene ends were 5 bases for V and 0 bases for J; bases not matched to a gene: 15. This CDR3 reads CASSDPGTSGRSASSTDTQYF. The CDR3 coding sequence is TGTGCCAGCAGTGATCCCGGGACTAGCGGGAGGTCCGCGTCTAGCACAGATACGCAGTATTTT.

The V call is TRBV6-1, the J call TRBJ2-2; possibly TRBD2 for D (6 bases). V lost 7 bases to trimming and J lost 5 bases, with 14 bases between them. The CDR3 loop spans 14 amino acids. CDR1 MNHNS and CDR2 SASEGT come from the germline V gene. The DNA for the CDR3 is TGTGCCAGCAATGGGCGGGGTGGGACCGGGGAGCTGTTTTTT. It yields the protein CASNGRGGTGELFF.

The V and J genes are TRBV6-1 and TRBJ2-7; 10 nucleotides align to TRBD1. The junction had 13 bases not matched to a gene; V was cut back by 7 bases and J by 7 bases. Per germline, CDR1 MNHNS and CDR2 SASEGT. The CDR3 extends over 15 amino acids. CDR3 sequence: CASISTGGAGGEQYF. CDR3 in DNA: TGTGCCAGCATATCGACAGGGGGCGCAGGAGGAGAGCAGTACTTC.

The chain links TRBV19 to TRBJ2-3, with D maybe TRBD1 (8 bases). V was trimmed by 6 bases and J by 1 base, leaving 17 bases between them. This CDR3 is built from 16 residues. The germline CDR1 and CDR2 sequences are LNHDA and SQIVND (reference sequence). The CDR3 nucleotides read TGTGCCAGTAGGCGAATAACAGGGGGGGGCACAGATACGCAGTATTTT. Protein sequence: CASRRITGGGTDTQYF. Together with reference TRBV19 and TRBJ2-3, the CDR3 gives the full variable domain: DGGITQSPKYLFRKEGQNVTLSCEQNLNHDAMYWYRQDPGQGLRLIYYSQIVNDFQKGDIAEGYSVSREKKESFPLTVTSAQKNPTAFYLCASRRITGGGTDTQYFGPGTRLTVL.

The CDR3 DNA reads as TGTGCCAGCAGCTCGGGAGCTAGCAATCAGCCCCAGCATTTT. It is translated as CASSSGASNQPQHF. The V gene is TRBV11-2, the J gene TRBJ1-5, with no clear D. The CDR3 has 14 residues. Trimming pared 4 bases from V and 0 bases from J, leaving 7 bases between. Germline CDR1 and CDR2: SGHAT and FQNNGV.

The CDR3 reads CASRPRGQETQYF. DNA for the CDR3: TGTGCCAGTAGACCCAGAGGGCAAGAGACCCAGTACTTC. The chain has TRBV19 and TRBJ2-5; maybe TRBD2 (5 bases). Germline CDR1 LNHDA, CDR2 SQIVND (reference sequence). The CDR3 covers 13 residues. With 6 bases removed from V and 2 bases from J, the gap between germline ends came to 10 bases.

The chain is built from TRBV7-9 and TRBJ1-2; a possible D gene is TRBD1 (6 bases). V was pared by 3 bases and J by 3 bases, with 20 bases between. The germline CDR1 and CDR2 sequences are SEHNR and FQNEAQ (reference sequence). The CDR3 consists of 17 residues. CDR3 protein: CASSFYGRGTPDYGYTF. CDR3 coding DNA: TGTGCCAGCAGCTTTTATGGGAGGGGGACTCCTGACTATGGCTACACCTTC.

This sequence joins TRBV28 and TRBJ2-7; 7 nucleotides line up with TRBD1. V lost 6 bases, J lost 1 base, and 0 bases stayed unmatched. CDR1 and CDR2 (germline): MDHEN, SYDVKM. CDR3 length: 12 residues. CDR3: CASRTGSYEQYF. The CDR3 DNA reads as TGTGCCAGCAGGACAGGGTCCTACGAGCAGTACTTC.

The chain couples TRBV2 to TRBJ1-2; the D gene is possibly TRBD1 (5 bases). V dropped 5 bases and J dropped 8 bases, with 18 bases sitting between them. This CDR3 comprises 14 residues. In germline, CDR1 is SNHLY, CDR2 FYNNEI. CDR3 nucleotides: TGTGCCAGCAGTTTTGACAGCCTCTCCTCCGGCTACACCTTC. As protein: CASSFDSLSSGYTF.

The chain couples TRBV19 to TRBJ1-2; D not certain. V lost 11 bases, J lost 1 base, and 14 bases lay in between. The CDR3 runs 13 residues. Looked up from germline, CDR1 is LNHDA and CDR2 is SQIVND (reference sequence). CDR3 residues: CAVKETSNYGYTF. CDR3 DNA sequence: TGTGCCGTCAAAGAGACAAGTAACTATGGCTACACCTTC.

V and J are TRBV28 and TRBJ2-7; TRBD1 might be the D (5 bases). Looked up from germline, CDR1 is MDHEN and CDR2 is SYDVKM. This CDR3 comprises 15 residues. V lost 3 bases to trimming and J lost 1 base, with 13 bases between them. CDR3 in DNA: TGTGCCAGCAGTTTGGAGTTGACAGCTTCCTACGAGCAGTACTTC. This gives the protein CASSLELTASYEQYF.

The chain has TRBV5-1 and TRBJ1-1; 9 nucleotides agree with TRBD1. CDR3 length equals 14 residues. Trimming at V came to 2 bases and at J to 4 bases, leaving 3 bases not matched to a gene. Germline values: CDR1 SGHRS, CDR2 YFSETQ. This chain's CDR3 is CASSFGTGSTEAFF. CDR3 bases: TGCGCCAGCAGCTTTGGGACAGGGAGCACTGAAGCTTTCTTT. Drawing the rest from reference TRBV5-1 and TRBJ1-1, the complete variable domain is KAGVTQTPRYLIKTRGQQVTLSCSPISGHRSVSWYQQTPGQGLQFLFEYFSETQRNKGNFPGRFSGRQFSNSRSEMNVSTLELGDSALYLCASSFGTGSTEAFFGQGTRLTVV.

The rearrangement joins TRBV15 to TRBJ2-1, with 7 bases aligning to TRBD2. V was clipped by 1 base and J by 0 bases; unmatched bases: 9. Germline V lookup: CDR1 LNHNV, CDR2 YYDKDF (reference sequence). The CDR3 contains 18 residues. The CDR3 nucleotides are TGTGCCACCAGCAGAGTCGTTCTAGCGGTGAGCTCCTACAATGAGCAGTTCTTC. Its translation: CATSRVVLAVSSYNEQFF.

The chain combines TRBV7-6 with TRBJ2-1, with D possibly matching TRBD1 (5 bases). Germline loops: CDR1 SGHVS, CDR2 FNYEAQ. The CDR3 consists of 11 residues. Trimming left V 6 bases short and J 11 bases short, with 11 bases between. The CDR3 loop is CASRSDSKQFF. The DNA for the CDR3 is TGTGCCAGCAGGTCTGACAGCAAGCAGTTCTTC.

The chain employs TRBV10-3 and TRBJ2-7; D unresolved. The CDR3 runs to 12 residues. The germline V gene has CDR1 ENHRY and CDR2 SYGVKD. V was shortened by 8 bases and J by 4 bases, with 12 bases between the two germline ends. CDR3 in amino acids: CAIHEPGYEQYF. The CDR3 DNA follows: TGTGCCATCCACGAACCGGGTTACGAGCAGTACTTC.

The CDR3 nucleotides are TGTGCCAGCAGTGAGCTACTCCTAGCGGGAGGGTTCCATGAGCAGTTCTTC. Its protein product is CASSELLLAGGFHEQFF. The chain has TRBV2 and TRBJ2-1; TRBD2 aligns across 12 bases. With 3 bases clipped from V and 8 bases from J, the junction kept 11 bases outside the gene matches. The germline CDR1 and CDR2 sequences are SNHLY and FYNNEI. The CDR3 loop spans 17 amino acids.

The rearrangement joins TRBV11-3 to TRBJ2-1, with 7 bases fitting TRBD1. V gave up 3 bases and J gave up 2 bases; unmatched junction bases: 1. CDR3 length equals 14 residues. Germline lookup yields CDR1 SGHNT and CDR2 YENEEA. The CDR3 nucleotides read TGTGCCAGCAGCTTGGGACAGACCTACAATGAGCAGTTCTTC. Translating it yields CASSLGQTYNEQFF.

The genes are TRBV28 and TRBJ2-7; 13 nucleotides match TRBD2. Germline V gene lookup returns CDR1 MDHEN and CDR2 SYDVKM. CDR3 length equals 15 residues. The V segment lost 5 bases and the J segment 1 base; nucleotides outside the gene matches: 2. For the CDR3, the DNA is TGTGCCAGCAGTCCGACTAGCGGGGGGTCCTACGAGCAGTACTTC. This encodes CASSPTSGGSYEQYF.

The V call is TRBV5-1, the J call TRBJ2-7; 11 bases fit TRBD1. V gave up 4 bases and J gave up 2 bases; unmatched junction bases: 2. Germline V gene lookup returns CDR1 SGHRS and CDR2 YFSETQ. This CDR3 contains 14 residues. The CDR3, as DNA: TGCGCCAGCAGCCCGGGACAGGGGGCCTACGAGCAGTACTTC. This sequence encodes CASSPGQGAYEQYF.

The CDR3 protein is CASRQNDRTLNTEAFF. The CDR3 DNA follows: TGTGCCAGTAGGCAAAACGACAGGACCCTGAACACTGAAGCTTTCTTT. This chain joins TRBV19 and TRBJ1-1; D is perhaps TRBD1 (6 bases). In germline, CDR1 is LNHDA, CDR2 SQIVND (reference sequence). V gave up 6 bases and J gave up 0 bases, with 17 bases separating them. CDR3 length: 16 amino acids. The whole variable domain, remainder taken from reference TRBV19 and TRBJ1-1, is DGGITQSPKYLFRKEGQNVTLSCEQNLNHDAMYWYRQDPGQGLRLIYYSQIVNDFQKGDIAEGYSVSREKKESFPLTVTSAQKNPTAFYLCASRQNDRTLNTEAFFGQGTRLTVV.

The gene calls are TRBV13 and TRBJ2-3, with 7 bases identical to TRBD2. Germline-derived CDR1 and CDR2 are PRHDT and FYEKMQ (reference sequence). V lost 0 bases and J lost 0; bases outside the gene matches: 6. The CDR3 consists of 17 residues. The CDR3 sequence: CASSLGGLAESTDTQYF. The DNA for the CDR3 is TGTGCCAGCAGCTTAGGCGGGCTAGCGGAGAGCACAGATACGCAGTATTTT.

CDR3 sequence: CASSADRNTEAFF. The DNA for the CDR3 is TGTGCCAGCAGCGCGGACAGGAACACTGAAGCTTTCTTT. The genes are TRBV14 and TRBJ1-1; weak D call: TRBD1 (6 bases). The germline CDR1 and CDR2 sequences are SGHDN and FVKESK. V lost 5 bases and J 1 base, leaving 8 bases between the germline ends. CDR3 length: 13 residues.

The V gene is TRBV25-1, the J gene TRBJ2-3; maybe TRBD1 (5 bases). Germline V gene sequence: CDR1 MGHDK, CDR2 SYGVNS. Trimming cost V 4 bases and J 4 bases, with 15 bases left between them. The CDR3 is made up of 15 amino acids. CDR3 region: CASSAYRRGADTQYF. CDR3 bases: TGTGCCAGCAGTGCGTATCGTAGGGGCGCAGATACGCAGTATTTT.

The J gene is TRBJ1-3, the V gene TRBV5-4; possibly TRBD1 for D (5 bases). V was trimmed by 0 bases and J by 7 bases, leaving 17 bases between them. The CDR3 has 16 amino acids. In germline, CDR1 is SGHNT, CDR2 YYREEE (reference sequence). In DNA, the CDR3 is TGTGCCAGCAGCTTGGAAGGTTTGCTTGGGGGGAACACCATATATTTT. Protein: CASSLEGLLGGNTIYF.

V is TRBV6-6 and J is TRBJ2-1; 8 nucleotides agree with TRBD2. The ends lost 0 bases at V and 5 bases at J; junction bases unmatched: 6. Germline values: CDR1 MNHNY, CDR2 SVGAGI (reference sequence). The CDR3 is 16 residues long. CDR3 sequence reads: CASSYSNSGTHNEQFF. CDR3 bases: TGTGCCAGCAGTTACTCGAATAGCGGGACCCACAATGAGCAGTTCTTC.